This entry features one TCR beta chain sequence. Its antigen remains unidentified. This sample is part of a study of T cell repertoires and HLA-DP antigens. About the research overall: Sorted CD137+CD4+ samples averaged approximately 0.2 ug DNA; pre-culture CD4+ samples, 1,000 to 1,500 ng. Study-wide points: Clones undetected before culture averaged approximately 35% against one allele and about 55% against the other. Sorted CD137+ cells had clonality roughly 0.42 against both alloantigens, versus about 0.04 pre-culture.

CDR1 is ENHRY and CDR2 is SYGVKD in the germline V gene. CDR3 length: 13 residues. The V gene lost 4 bases and the J gene lost 3 bases, with 7 bases spanning the gap. The table came from immunoSEQ multiplex PCR; TCRdb's copy has only in-frame clones and leaves some out. Of about 89,000 clones listed, 86% are singletons. This sequence originates from a man aged 45-60 years in good health and CMV-seronegative. This sequence joins TRBV10-3 and TRBJ1-5; D unresolved. Sequenced input: CD4+ T cells from PBMCs. The CDR3 coding sequence is TGTGCCATCAGTGGGAATTACAATCAGCCCCAGCATTTT. Encoded protein: CAISGNYNQPQHF.